The clone carrying this T cell receptor beta chain was seen only a few times. Its antigen is not known. The sample originates from a study of beta chain features in type 1 diabetes. As for the study in general: Examination covered 100 million to 140 million sorted cells spanning all samples. Notes on the study in general: The VDJ junctions of type 1 diabetes patients carried fewer insertions and more deletions.

Expressed TCRB transcripts got sequenced, as all isolated RNA was reverse transcribed. This table comes from immunoSEQ multiplex PCR, and its TCRdb copy is limited to in-frame clones, with some not included. The data show hundreds of thousands of clones, roughly a sixth seen once. Per the germline V gene, CDR1 is MNHEY and CDR2 is SVGAGI. V lost 0 bases, J lost 3 bases, and 9 bases lay in between. This CDR3 spans 14 amino acids. Central memory, naive, regulatory and stem cell-like memory CD4+ cells were sorted by CD45RO/CCR7/CD25/CD127/CD95/CD27. Specimen: naive CD4+ T cells from blood. The sequence derives from a man younger than 35 in good health. V usage is TRBV6-5 and J usage is TRBJ2-7; tentatively, D is TRBD1 or TRBD2 (5 bases each). CDR3 coding DNA: TGTGCCAGCAGTTACTCAGTGGGGGTCTACGAGCAGTACTTC. Encoded protein: CASSYSVGVYEQYF.